What follows is one T cell receptor beta chain and its context. The antigen remains undetermined. The CDR3 has 12 residues. After removal of 3 bases from V and 8 bases from J, the junction contained 2 bases not matched to a gene. Per germline, CDR1 SGDLS and CDR2 YYNGEE. The data originate from a study of T cell responses to AZD1222 COVID-19 vaccine. Study-level findings and limits: Only after the peak T cell response were repertoires sampled.

Sequencing used immunoSEQ multiplex PCR; TCRdb keeps in-frame clones, though not all of them. The sample lists 80,000 or so clones, roughly 87% occurring once. This sample comprised peripheral blood, obtained on day 0 of AZD1222 vaccination. The source of this sequence is an adult in good health. This sequence joins TRBV9 and TRBJ1-2; 9 bases are shared with TRBD1. The CDR3 bases are TGTGCCAGCAGCGGGACAGGGGTGGGCTACACCTTC. It encodes CASSGTGVGYTF.